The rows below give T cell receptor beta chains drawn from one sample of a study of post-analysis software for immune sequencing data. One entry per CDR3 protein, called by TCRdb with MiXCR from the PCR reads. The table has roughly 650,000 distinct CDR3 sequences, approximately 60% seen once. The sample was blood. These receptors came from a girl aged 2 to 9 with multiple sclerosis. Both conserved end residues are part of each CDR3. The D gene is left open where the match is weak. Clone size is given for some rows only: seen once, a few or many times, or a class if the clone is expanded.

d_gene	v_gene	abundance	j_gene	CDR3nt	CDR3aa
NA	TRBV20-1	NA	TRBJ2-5	TGCAGTGTTAGAGGAGGGTTGGAGACCCAGTACTTC	CSVRGGLETQYF
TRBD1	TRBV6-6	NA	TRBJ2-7	TGTGCCAGCAGTTACGGACAGGGAACTCCCTACGAGCAGTACTTC	CASSYGQGTPYEQYF
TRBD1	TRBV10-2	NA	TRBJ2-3	TGCGCCAGCAGTGCCCGGGACAGGGGTACAGATACGCAGTATTTT	CASSARDRGTDTQYF
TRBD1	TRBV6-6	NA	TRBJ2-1	TGTGCCAGCACCGGGACAGGGGGCAGAAATGAGCAGTTCTTC	CASTGTGGRNEQFF
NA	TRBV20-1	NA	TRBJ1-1	TGCAGTGCTAGCGATGTGAACACTGAAGCTTTCTTT	CSASDVNTEAFF
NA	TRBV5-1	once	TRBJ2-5	TGCGCCAGCAGCTTGGAATCGCAGGGCCGACAAGAGACCCAGTACTTC	CASSLESQGRQETQYF
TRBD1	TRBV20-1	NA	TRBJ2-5	TGCAGTGCTAAACGACAGGGTCTGGAGACCCAGTACTTC	CSAKRQGLETQYF
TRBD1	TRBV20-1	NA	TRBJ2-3	TGCAGTGCTGCGCCGACAGGGGCGGGTTCAGATACGCAGTATTTT	CSAAPTGAGSDTQYF
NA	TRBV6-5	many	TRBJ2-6	TGTGCCAGCAGTTACTCAGGGGGCTCTGGGGCCAACGTCCTGACTTTC	CASSYSGGSGANVLTF
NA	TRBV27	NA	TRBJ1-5	TGTGCCAGCGGAGAATGGCCTCAGGGGTACAATCAGCCCCAGCATTTT	CASGEWPQGYNQPQHF
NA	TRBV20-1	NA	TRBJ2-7	TGCAGTGCTAGGGACTTAAAGACTAGTCCATACGAGCAGTACTTC	CSARDLKTSPYEQYF
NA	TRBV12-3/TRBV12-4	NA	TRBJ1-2	TGTGCCAGCAAGTCGACAGGCCCCTATGGCTACACCTTC	CASKSTGPYGYTF
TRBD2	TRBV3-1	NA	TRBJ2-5	TGTGCCAGCAGCCAAGAACTAGCGGGGACGGGGGAGACCCAGTACTTC	CASSQELAGTGETQYF
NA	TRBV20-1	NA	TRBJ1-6	TGCAGTGCTAGAGCGGCAGTGGGCCATAATTCACCCCTCCACTTT	CSARAAVGHNSPLHF
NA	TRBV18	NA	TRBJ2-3	TGTGCCAGCTCGCGGACAGTCACAGATACGCAGTATTTT	CASSRTVTDTQYF
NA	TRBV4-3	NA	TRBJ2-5	TGCGCCAGCAGCCAAAGGGCGGGGGAGACCCAGTACTTC	CASSQRAGETQYF
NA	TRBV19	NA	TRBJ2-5	TGTGCGATTACAGGGTACCAAGAGACCCAGTACTTC	CAITGYQETQYF
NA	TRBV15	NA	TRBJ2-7	TGTGCCACCAGCAGATTACAGGGTGGCGACGAGCAGTACTTC	CATSRLQGGDEQYF
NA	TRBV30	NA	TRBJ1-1	TGTGCCTGGAGCCTAAAGGGGAGGATGAACACTGAAGCTTTCTTT	CAWSLKGRMNTEAFF
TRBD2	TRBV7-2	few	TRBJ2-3	TGTGCCAGCAGCTCTCGGGGAGCGGGGGGAAGCACAGATACGCAGTATTTT	CASSSRGAGGSTDTQYF
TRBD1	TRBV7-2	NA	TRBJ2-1	TGTGCCAGCAGCTTAGACCCCGGGACAGGGGGCTTGGATGAGCAGTTCTTC	CASSLDPGTGGLDEQFF
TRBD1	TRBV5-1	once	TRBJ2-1	TGCGCCAGCAGCTTGCTGGGCAGGGGGCGATTCTTCTCCTACAATGAGCAGTTCTTC	CASSLLGRGRFFSYNEQFF
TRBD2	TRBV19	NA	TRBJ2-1	TGTGCCAGTAGTTTTGCGGGAGGGCCGTACGAGCAGTTCTTC	CASSFAGGPYEQFF
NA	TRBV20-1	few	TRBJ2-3	TGCAGTGCCCATGCCTCCGGGGGCACAGATACGCAGTATTTT	CSAHASGGTDTQYF
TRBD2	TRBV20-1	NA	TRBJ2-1	TGCAGTGCTAGAGGGGGGACTAGCCGAAGTGAGCAGTTCTTC	CSARGGTSRSEQFF
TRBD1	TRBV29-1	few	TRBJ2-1	TGCAGCGTTGAGTGGGCAGGGGGAGATGAGCAGTTCTTC	CSVEWAGGDEQFF
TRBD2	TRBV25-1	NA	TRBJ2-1	TGTGCCAGCAGTGTCCGGGGACTAGCGGGAATAAATGAGCAGTTCTTC	CASSVRGLAGINEQFF
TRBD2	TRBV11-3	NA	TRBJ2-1	TGTGCCAGCAGCGCCACACTAGCGGGGGCTAGGGAGCAGTTCTTC	CASSATLAGAREQFF
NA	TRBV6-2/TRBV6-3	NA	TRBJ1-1	TGTGCCAGCAGTTCCACACTTGTGAACACTGAAGCTTTCTTT	CASSSTLVNTEAFF
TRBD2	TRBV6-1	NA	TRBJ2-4	TGTGCCAGCAGGACTAGCGGGGGAATAGCCAAAAACATTCAGTACTTC	CASRTSGGIAKNIQYF
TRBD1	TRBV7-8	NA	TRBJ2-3	TGTGCCAGCAGCATCCCGGGACAGGGATGGGCAGATACGCAGTATTTT	CASSIPGQGWADTQYF
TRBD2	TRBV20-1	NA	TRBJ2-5	TGCAGTGCTATCGTGGCTAGCGGTGGAGAGACCCAGTACTTC	CSAIVASGGETQYF
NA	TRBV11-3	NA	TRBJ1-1	TGTGCCAGCAGCTTAACCAGGGAGGAAGCTTTCTTT	CASSLTREEAFF